The 10 T cell receptor beta chains given below trace back to one sample, sequenced in a study of cytomegalovirus exposure and HLA in healthy donors. The primer mix had 60 Vbeta and 13 Jbeta primers. Generated by immunoSEQ multiplex PCR, the TCRdb table keeps only in-frame clones and is missing some. The profile shows 250,000 to 350,000 clones, 80% of them singletons. Input material: PBMCs. These receptors all come from a girl aged 2 to 10 in good health and CMV-seronegative.

Of note for this clone: The junction differs from germline at one of its ends, possibly a read error. J is TRBJ2-5 and V is TRBV7-9, with TRBD1 identical over 11 bases. The CDR3 loop spans 15 amino acids. Per the germline V gene, CDR1 is SEHNR and CDR2 is FQNEAQ (reference sequence). The CDR3: CSSSFGTGGRETQYF. In nucleotides, the CDR3 is TGTTCCAGCAGCTTTGGGACAGGGGGACGAGAGACCCAGTACTTC.

This clone was counted once. The chain employs TRBV12-2 and TRBJ2-7; the table's D call, TRBD2, has no DNA check behind it. TRBV12-2 is shown as a pseudogene. The CDR3 covers 17 residues. CDR3 in DNA: TGTGCAAGTCGCTTACCAAATCCTAGCGGGGACCCCTACGAGCAGTACTTC. It specifies CASRLPNPSGDPYEQYF.

This clone was seen only once. The chain is built from TRBV27 and TRBJ1-1, with D maybe TRBD1 (5 bases). CDR1 and CDR2 from the germline V gene are MNHEY and SMNVEV (reference sequence). V was clipped by 1 base and J by 8 bases, with 17 bases between them. CDR3 length: 15 amino acids. CDR3 protein: CASSLYGQGSGEAFF. The CDR3 DNA reads as TGTGCCAGCAGTTTATACGGTCAGGGCTCAGGCGAAGCTTTCTTT.

The chain uses TRBV6-5 and TRBJ1-2; D may be TRBD1 (6 bases). The CDR3 has 13 residues. Per germline, CDR1 MNHEY and CDR2 SVGAGI. With 5 bases removed from V and 5 bases from J, the gap between germline ends came to 12 bases. The CDR3 nucleotides are TGTGCCAGCAGTCCTAATCAGGGGTATGGCTACACCTTC. Translation gives CASSPNQGYGYTF.

The chain combines TRBV5-1 with TRBJ1-2; TRBD1 might be the D (6 bases). There are 15 residues in the CDR3. V dropped 4 bases and J dropped 8 bases, with 21 bases sitting between them. Germline-derived CDR1 and CDR2 are SGHRS and YFSETQ. CDR3 sequence (DNA): TGCGCCAGCAGCCACACCGGGACAACCTATAGGGGCTACACCTTC. This gives the protein CASSHTGTTYRGYTF.

The sample holds a few counts of this clone. The chain has TRBV20-1 and TRBJ1-5; D call uncertain. Deletions cut 7 bases from V and 9 bases from J, with 10 bases between. CDR3 length: 10 amino acids. The germline V gene has CDR1 DFQATT and CDR2 SNEGSKA (reference sequence). For the CDR3, the DNA is TGCAGTGTTAGCCCGGGGCCCCAGCATTTT. Amino acids: CSVSPGPQHF.

This chain connects TRBV6-5 to TRBJ1-6, with TRBD1 matching over 7 bases. The CDR3 covers 15 residues. The germline CDR1 and CDR2 sequences are MNHEY and SVGAGI. The junction had 6 bases not matched to a gene; V was cut back by 4 bases and J by 6 bases. CDR3 nucleotide sequence: TGTGCCAGCAGTTCCACAGGGGCCCTTAATTCACCCCTCCACTTT. It translates to CASSSTGALNSPLHF.

This chain joins TRBV28 and TRBJ1-2, with 8 bases aligning to TRBD1. This CDR3 spans 16 amino acids. Germline CDR1 and CDR2: MDHEN and SYDVKM. The junction had 12 bases not matched to a gene; V was cut back by 4 bases and J by 5 bases. The CDR3 loop reads CASSYGWTGLGYGYTF. The CDR3 DNA reads TGTGCCAGCAGTTATGGATGGACAGGGTTGGGATATGGCTACACCTTC.

The V call is TRBV4-1, the J call TRBJ2-3, with 9 bases matching TRBD2. Germline-derived CDR1 and CDR2 are MGHRA and YSYEKL. The CDR3 contains 16 residues. Trimming took 0 bases from V and 3 from J; bases not matched to a gene: 4. The CDR3 region is CASSQDSSGITDTQYF. The CDR3 DNA reads as TGCGCCAGCAGCCAAGATTCTAGCGGGATTACAGATACGCAGTATTTT.

The gene calls are TRBV7-9 and TRBJ2-3, with 7 bases matching TRBD1. Trimming cost V 2 bases and J 6 bases; bases outside gene matches: 5. The CDR3 runs 14 residues. CDR1 and CDR2 (germline): SEHNR, FQNEAQ (reference sequence). CDR3 bases: TGTGCCAGCAGCTTACAGGGGGAAGGGGATACGCAGTATTTT. Its translation: CASSLQGEGDTQYF. Drawing the rest from reference TRBV7-9 and TRBJ2-3, the complete variable domain is DTGVSQNPRHKITKRGQNVTFRCDPISEHNRLYWYRQTLGQGPEFLTYFQNEAQLEKSRLLSDRFSAERPKGSFSTLEIQRTEQGDSAMYLCASSLQGEGDTQYFGPGTRLTVL.